Listed below are T cell receptor beta chains from one sample, sequenced in a study of blood T cell repertoires in COVID-19. Only in-frame clones appear in the TCRdb table, and some are missing; sequencing was by immunoSEQ multiplex PCR. Among hundreds of thousands of clones listed, approximately 81% were seen once. Source material: peripheral blood. Source of these receptors: a woman under 30 with acute or convalescent COVID-19. The CDR3 runs from the conserved cysteine through the conserved F or W. A D gene is named only where the DNA matches it firmly. Clone size is shown for a subset of rows, as once, few, many or a class of expanded clone.

size	V	J	D	DNA	CDR3
.	TRBV6-5	TRBJ2-7	TRBD1	TGTGCCAGCAGTAAACTAGACAGGGACTACGAGCAGTACTTC	CASSKLDRDYEQYF
.	TRBV15	TRBJ1-5	.	TGTGCCACCAGCAGAGGAAGTCCCTCCGCGGGCAATCAGCCCCAGCATTTT	CATSRGSPSAGNQPQHF
.	TRBV9	TRBJ2-2	TRBD2	TGTGCCAGCAGCTCGGGGACTAGCGGGAAGACCGGGGAGCTGTTTTTT	CASSSGTSGKTGELFF
.	TRBV3-1/TRBV3-2	TRBJ2-7	TRBD2	TGTGCCAGCAGCCTAGCGGGAGATCTGGGGACCTACGAGCAGTACTTC	CASSLAGDLGTYEQYF
.	TRBV30	TRBJ1-3	.	TGTGCCTGGAGTTCTCCCGGGAAAACTGGAAACACCATATATTTT	CAWSSPGKTGNTIYF
many	TRBV3-1/TRBV3-2	TRBJ2-3	.	TGTGCCAGCAGCCAACGTGGAGGGTGGGATACGCAGTATTTT	CASSQRGGWDTQYF
.	TRBV7-7	TRBJ2-5	TRBD2	TGTGCCAGCAGCTTATTGGGCGGGAGGAAAGAGACCCAGTACTTC	CASSLLGGRKETQYF
.	TRBV5-4	TRBJ2-4	TRBD1	TGTGCCAGCAGCCTGGGGACAGGGGGCAAAAACATTCAGTACTTC	CASSLGTGGKNIQYF
.	TRBV2	TRBJ2-7	TRBD2	TGTGCCAGCAGTGTCCATCCCCGGGGGCTAGCGGGAGTTAACGAGCAGTACTTC	CASSVHPRGLAGVNEQYF
.	TRBV11-2	TRBJ1-3	.	TGTGCCAGCAGCGTCGGGGGGGGACCTGGAAACACCATATATTTT	CASSVGGGPGNTIYF
.	TRBV6-5	TRBJ2-4	.	TGTGCCAGCAGCCTCCACGGGGCCAAAAACATTCAGTACTTC	CASSLHGAKNIQYF
.	TRBV2	TRBJ1-2	.	TGTGCCAGCAGTGAATGGGGGGGCGGCTACACCTTC	CASSEWGGGYTF
.	TRBV9	TRBJ1-3	.	TGTGCCAGCAGCGCCCAGGGTGCGGAGGGAAACACCATATATTTT	CASSAQGAEGNTIYF
.	TRBV11-2	TRBJ2-1	.	TGTGCCAGCAGCACATCGACTGGGCGAGGGTCGCAGTTCTTC	CASSTSTGRGSQFF
.	TRBV5-5	TRBJ1-1	TRBD1	TGTGCCAGCAGCTTGGCCGAGGGGGCGGTCGGCACTGAAGCTTTCTTT	CASSLAEGAVGTEAFF
.	TRBV6-1	TRBJ1-4	.	TGTGCCAGCAGTGAAGGCAGAGGTAATGAAAAACTGTTTTTT	CASSEGRGNEKLFF
.	TRBV6-5	TRBJ1-1	.	TGTGCCAGCAGTCAAATTTCAGGGGCGAACACTGAAGCTTTCTTT	CASSQISGANTEAFF